This record covers a single TCR beta chain. Its antigen target is currently unknown. For this receptor, the gene names and germline sequences are taken from the mouse. The sequenced fragment ends 4 residues before the CDR3 boundary, so the rest is inferred from the germline J gene. The method was the immunoSEQ multiplex PCR assay. To provide template for TCR sequencing, every sample had RNA extracted and reverse transcribed into cDNA. SuperScript III was used for first-strand cDNA synthesis, primed with a 2:1 mix of oligo-dT and random hexamers. A synthetic immune receptor repertoire was used to assess amplification bias, and residual bias was removed computationally. Libraries were sequenced on Illumina HiSeq with 60 bp reads covering the CDR3, read from J toward V. On the authors' methods: Raw reads were preprocessed to remove errors, and CDR3 was defined according to IMGT conventions as the region from the conserved cysteine to phenylalanine. To get clonality, Shannon entropy was normalized by log2 of the number of productive unique TCRs and the result was subtracted from 1. CD4 or CD8 identity of scalp clones was inferred by cross-referencing scalp TCRbeta sequences with sorted blood CD4 and CD8 repertoires. TCRdb provides this immuneACCESS table in a form limited to in-frame rearrangements. Some clones are lacking; in checked studies, under half of them reflect an unresolved V gene, and why the rest are absent is not known. That table gives V, J and clone size, and the DNA gave D and trimming. This sample was tabulated with roughly 260,000 clones, among which there are no singletons. 0.9% to 1.5% of the sample belongs to the ten largest clones.

Trimming takes 1 base from V and 0 bases from J, and the germline ends sit 9 bases apart. The germline V gene encodes CDR1 NSQYPW and CDR2 LRSPGD (reference sequence). From the cysteine through the phenylalanine, the CDR3 covers 15 amino acids. The DNA has 33 bases, all within the CDR3, and is read from base 1. This specimen comes from a study of CD8+ T cells in alopecia areata listed by TCRdb under 2018. Describing the broader study: Skin from C3H/HeJ donors with spontaneous alopecia (roughly 6-12 months old) was grafted onto female C3H/HeJ recipients aged roughly 7-11 weeks. RNA was obtained with the PAXgene miRNA kit for fixed scalp, the miRNeasy kit for PBMCs, and the RNeasy kit for mouse skin. Clonality in the scalp was compared among normal scalp (n=4), patchy alopecia areata scalp (n=8), and alopecia totalis/universalis scalp (n=8). immunoSEQ multiplex PCR using 35 Vbeta forward primers and 13 Jbeta reverse primers was used to amplify TCRbeta CDR3 regions. High-throughput TCRbeta sequencing was used to examine T cell clonal expansion in alopecia areata in both the C3H/HeJ mouse model and human patients. Scalp tissue and sorted CD4+ and CD8+ peripheral blood T cells from patchy and totalis/universalis alopecia areata patients and from healthy controls were covered by human TCRbeta sequencing.

Pooled mouse cutaneous lymph node cells were stained for CD4, CD8alpha, NKG2D, NKG2ACE and other markers, then sorted on a BD Influx. The study at large found these results: Lesional scalp, especially in alopecia totalis/universalis, showed higher clonality and more expanded CD8+ clones than normal scalp, suggesting antigenic drive. TCR sequences shared between patients were less clear than in mice, possibly partly because of HLA diversity in the patient population. Unlike mouse skin, which is dominated by gammadelta T cells, normal human skin has resident alphabeta T cells that are also sequenced, and this complicates analysis of the scalp TCR repertoire.

The chain uses TRBV1 and TRBJ1-1, with no D gene named confidently. Source material: CD4+ T cells sorted from a lymph node. This receptor was identified in a C3H/HeJ mouse with alopecia areata. The mouse line in question has MHC haplotype H2-k. The CDR3 here reads CTCSAVGGQNTEVFF. The sequenced CDR3 bases are TGCACCTGCAGTGCAGTTGGAGGACAGAACACA.